The 2 T cell receptor beta chains reported below all come from one sample, sequenced in a study of T cells after yellow fever vaccination. TCRdb redid the calling of the 5' RACE reads with MiXCR, one entry per CDR3 protein. The sample contains hundreds of thousands of distinct CDR3 sequences, around 3.9% of which appear only once. The sequences come from PBMCs, collected on the day of the yellow fever booster vaccination. The receptor source for this set is a man between 18 and 29 years old who received the YFV17D yellow fever vaccine.

The chain has TRBV29-1 and TRBJ1-2, with a possible D match to TRBD1 (5 bases). The CDR3 has 11 amino acids. V lost 5 bases and J lost 7, with 11 bases in between. CDR1 is SQVTM and CDR2 is ANQGSEA in the germline V gene. DNA of the CDR3: TGCAGCGTTCCGAGGGGCCCTGGCTACACCTTC. Translation gives CSVPRGPGYTF.

This clonotype was observed at least ten times. V usage is TRBV5-5 and J usage is TRBJ2-2; 10 positions match TRBD2. Germline V gives CDR1 SGHKS, CDR2 YYEKEE (reference sequence). The CDR3 spans 14 residues. V shed 7 bases and J 4 bases; nucleotides not matched to a gene: 4. In nucleotides, the CDR3 is TGTGCCAGCCGTAGCGGGGGGACCACCGGGGAGCTGTTTTTT. Its protein is CASRSGGTTGELFF.